One and the same sample provided the 2 T cell receptor beta chains below, sequenced in a study of metastatic and nonmetastatic thyroid tumors. MiXCR was used by TCRdb to re-call the PCR reads. This repertoire shows 15,000 to 20,000 clones, roughly 22% found once; its top ten account for about 10%. There were no patients who had received any treatment before thyroid surgery. Sequenced input: tumor tissue. These receptor sequences come from a male donor with papillary thyroid cancer or a benign thyroid nodule (not recorded which). Some clones in this sample may be carry-over from other donors' samples.

This clone was seen many times. In nucleotides, the CDR3 is TGTGCCAGCAGCTTAGGTCCCGGATACCAAGAGACCCAGTACTTC. It specifies CASSLGPGYQETQYF. The gene calls are TRBV7-3 and TRBJ2-5, with D hard to call. With 2 bases removed from V and 0 bases from J, the gap between germline ends came to 10 bases. Germline V gene lookup returns CDR1 SGHTA and CDR2 FQGTGA. The CDR3 covers 15 residues.

Ten or more counts support this clone. V is TRBV25-1 and J is TRBJ2-5; D is uncertain. The V and J ends lost 3 bases and 3 bases respectively, with 8 bases between them. The germline CDR1 and CDR2 sequences are MGHDK and SYGVNS. This CDR3 has 13 residues. This CDR3 reads CASSELTKETQYF. In DNA form, the CDR3 reads TGTGCCAGCAGTGAGTTGACCAAAGAGACCCAGTACTTC.